These 21 T cell receptor beta chains were sequenced from one sample in a study of early T cells in non-severe SARS-CoV-2 infection. Each CDR3 protein gets one entry after TCRdb re-called the 5' RACE reads with MiXCR. The sample yields 50,000 to 80,000 distinct CDR3 sequences, almost 9% seen once. Specimen: whole blood, collected at baseline. The receptors were sampled from an adult who was a healthcare worker with PCR-confirmed SARS-CoV-2 infection or an uninfected control (not recorded which).

The gene calls are TRBV5-1 and TRBJ2-5; the D is unclear. Trimming left V 0 bases short and J 5 bases short, with 2 bases between. Per germline, CDR1 SGHRS and CDR2 YFSETQ. This CDR3 comprises 11 residues. CDR3 residues: CASSLDETQYF. In DNA form, the CDR3 reads TGCGCCAGCAGCTTGGACGAGACCCAGTACTTC. Based on the CDR3 plus reference TRBV5-1 and TRBJ2-5, the full variable domain is KAGVTQTPRYLIKTRGQQVTLSCSPISGHRSVSWYQQTPGQGLQFLFEYFSETQRNKGNFPGRFSGRQFSNSRSEMNVSTLELGDSALYLCASSLDETQYFGPGTRLLVL.

The J gene is TRBJ2-1, the V gene TRBV7-2; the D is unclear. The CDR3 sequence is 13 residues long. The V and J ends lost 5 bases and 9 bases respectively, with 14 bases between them. In germline, CDR1 is SGHTA, CDR2 FQGNSA. DNA of the CDR3: TGTGCCAGCAGCCGCGAGGACCCCCGTGAGCAGTTCTTC. This translates into CASSREDPREQFF.

This sequence joins TRBV20-1 and TRBJ2-7, with 13 nucleotides matching TRBD2. CDR3 length: 15 residues. V lost 1 base to trimming and J lost 2 bases; unmatched junction nucleotides: 2. Germline loops: CDR1 DFQATT, CDR2 SNEGSKA (reference sequence). CDR3 sequence (DNA): TGCAGTGCTAGAGCCGGGACTAGCGGGGCCTACGAGCAGTACTTC. Its translation is CSARAGTSGAYEQYF.

The chain has TRBV20-1 and TRBJ2-1; D is undetermined. V lost 0 bases and J 3 bases, leaving 9 bases between the germline ends. CDR1 is DFQATT, CDR2 SNEGSKA, per germline (reference sequence). CDR3 length equals 14 residues. The CDR3 nucleotides are TGCAGTGCTAGAGATTTCCTTATCTACAATGAGCAGTTCTTC. The encoded protein is CSARDFLIYNEQFF.

The chain employs TRBV27 and TRBJ1-6; D unclear. V lost 5 bases, J lost 14 bases, and 13 bases lay in between. CDR1 is MNHEY, CDR2 SMNVEV, per germline (reference sequence). The CDR3 is made up of 12 amino acids. CDR3 bases: TGTGCCAGCAGTCGGCCAGATTCGGCCCTCCACTTT. This translates into CASSRPDSALHF.

This clonotype was recorded many times. J is TRBJ2-1 and V is TRBV19; D is undetermined. Germline CDR1 and CDR2: LNHDA and SQIVND (reference sequence). This CDR3 spans 12 amino acids. V lost 1 base, J lost 9 bases, and 7 bases lay in between. The CDR3 DNA follows: TGTGCCAGTAGTATAGGCCCCGGTGAGCAGTTCTTC. This translates into CASSIGPGEQFF.

The V gene is TRBV6-2 or TRBV6-3, the J gene TRBJ2-7; 12 bases align to TRBD2. CDR1 is MNHEY, CDR2 SVGEGT, per germline. The ends lost 5 bases at V and 1 base at J; junction bases unmatched: 12. The CDR3 loop spans 18 amino acids. CDR3 in amino acids: CASSPRTSGIIASYEQYF. CDR3 bases: TGTGCCAGCAGTCCCCGGACTAGCGGGATAATAGCATCCTACGAGCAGTACTTC.

This rearrangement joins TRBV12-3 or TRBV12-4 to TRBJ2-1; 7 bases agree with TRBD2. The ends lost 5 bases at V and 6 bases at J; junction bases unmatched: 13. The CDR3 contains 16 residues. The CDR3 DNA sequence: TGTGCCAGCAGTCTACCGACTAGCTCATTGGGCAATGAGCAGTTCTTC. Its translation is CASSLPTSSLGNEQFF.

A few counts support this clonotype. The V call is TRBV2, the J call TRBJ2-3, with 10 bases that match TRBD1. Germline lookup yields CDR1 SNHLY and CDR2 FYNNEI. The trim removed 6 bases at V and 0 bases at J, leaving 6 bases unmatched. This CDR3 has 16 residues. DNA for the CDR3: TGTGCCAGCAGATCCCGGACAGGGGGTAGCACAGATACGCAGTATTTT. This gives the protein CASRSRTGGSTDTQYF.

For the CDR3, the DNA is TGCGCCAGCAGCTTCGGACTAGCGGGGGTTGAGCAGTTCTTC. It yields the protein CASSFGLAGVEQFF. The J gene is TRBJ2-1, the V gene TRBV5-1; 13 bases line up with TRBD2. J was trimmed by 9 bases and V by 2 bases; bases with no gene match: 2. The germline V gene has CDR1 SGHRS and CDR2 YFSETQ. The CDR3 is 14 residues long. Drawing the rest from reference TRBV5-1 and TRBJ2-1, the complete variable domain is KAGVTQTPRYLIKTRGQQVTLSCSPISGHRSVSWYQQTPGQGLQFLFEYFSETQRNKGNFPGRFSGRQFSNSRSEMNVSTLELGDSALYLCASSFGLAGVEQFFGPGTRLTVL.

This clonotype was seen ten or more times. CDR3 protein: CSAGGPFNTGELFF. As DNA, the CDR3 is TGCAGTGCCGGGGGCCCATTCAACACCGGGGAGCTGTTTTTT. This chain links TRBV20-1 with TRBJ2-2; tentatively, D is TRBD1 or TRBD2 (6 bases each). From germline, CDR1 is DFQATT and CDR2 SNEGSKA (reference sequence). This CDR3 is built from 14 residues. Trimming removed 6 bases from V and 2 bases from J, with 13 bases in between.

This clonotype came up many times. The chain links TRBV7-2 to TRBJ2-7, with D uncertain. The V gene lost 1 base and the J gene lost 5 bases, with 6 bases spanning the gap. CDR1 is SGHTA, CDR2 FQGNSA, per germline. CDR3 length: 12 amino acids. The CDR3 protein is CASSLDFDEQYF. CDR3 DNA sequence: TGTGCCAGCAGCTTAGACTTCGACGAGCAGTACTTC.

This clonotype was seen more than once but under ten times. The chain joins TRBV5-1 to TRBJ2-5; D remains ambiguous. Per the germline V gene, CDR1 is SGHRS and CDR2 is YFSETQ. Trimming stripped 1 base from V and 2 bases from J, with 6 bases between. The CDR3 length is 13 residues. CDR3 region: CASSLSVQETQYF. In DNA form, the CDR3 reads TGCGCCAGCAGCTTGTCAGTACAAGAGACCCAGTACTTC.

The V call is TRBV6-2 or TRBV6-3, the J call TRBJ2-1, with D tentatively TRBD2 (6 bases). Germline assignment: CDR1 MNHEY and CDR2 SVGEGT. The CDR3 extends over 15 amino acids. Trimming pared 0 bases from V and 3 bases from J, leaving 9 bases between. This CDR3 is CASSYSDYHYNEQFF. The CDR3 coding sequence is TGTGCCAGCAGTTACTCGGACTACCACTACAATGAGCAGTTCTTC.

The genes are TRBV6-6 and TRBJ1-5, with D uncertain. The V end was cut by 6 bases, the J end by 4 bases, with 13 bases between. This CDR3 has 14 residues. Germline CDR1 and CDR2: MNHNY and SVGAGI (reference sequence). The CDR3 reads CASRGVGQNQPQHF. In nucleotides, the CDR3 is TGTGCCAGCAGAGGAGTGGGCCAAAATCAGCCCCAGCATTTT.

CDR3 in DNA: TGTGCCAGCAGTTTCCAGGTTAACTATGGCTACACCTTC. As protein: CASSFQVNYGYTF. The chain couples TRBV6-5 to TRBJ1-2; D is undetermined. Germline values: CDR1 MNHEY, CDR2 SVGAGI. Trimming stripped 4 bases from V and 1 base from J, with 7 bases between. The CDR3 runs to 13 residues.

This chain connects TRBV6-5 to TRBJ2-5; a weak D match, TRBD1 (6 bases). The CDR3 contains 13 residues. Trimming cost V 1 base and J 5 bases, with 8 bases left between them. Germline assignment: CDR1 MNHEY and CDR2 SVGAGI. The CDR3 sequence: CASSYYREETQYF. The CDR3 coding sequence is TGTGCCAGCAGTTACTACAGGGAGGAGACCCAGTACTTC.

This clonotype appeared a few times. The gene calls are TRBV20-1 and TRBJ2-5; 12 bases fit TRBD2. The CDR3 length is 15 residues. With 5 bases clipped from V and 0 bases from J, the junction kept 4 bases outside the gene matches. Germline CDR1 is DFQATT and CDR2 is SNEGSKA (reference sequence). The CDR3 bases are TGCAGTGCTTGGCTAGCGGGAGGGAACCAAGAGACCCAGTACTTC. Translated: CSAWLAGGNQETQYF.

This clonotype was seen more than once but under ten times. This sequence joins TRBV6-5 and TRBJ2-3; D is possibly TRBD1 or TRBD2 (5 bases each). V was pared by 0 bases and J by 3 bases, with 7 bases between. Germline loops: CDR1 MNHEY, CDR2 SVGAGI. This CDR3 has 14 amino acids. CDR3 residues: CASSYSGVTDTQYF. CDR3 nucleotides: TGTGCCAGCAGTTACTCGGGGGTAACAGATACGCAGTATTTT.

The V and J genes are TRBV2 and TRBJ2-7, with 10 bases aligning to TRBD1. The V gene's germline CDR1 is SNHLY and CDR2 FYNNEI. The V segment lost 8 bases and the J segment 5 bases; nucleotides outside the gene matches: 3. CDR3 length: 12 amino acids. This CDR3 reads CASGDRGNEQYF. Here the CDR3 DNA reads TGTGCCAGCGGGGACAGGGGAAACGAGCAGTACTTC.

The CDR3 nucleotides are TGCAGTTACGACAGGGGAAGAGAAGAGACCCAGTACTTC. Translated: CSYDRGREETQYF. This chain links TRBV29-1 with TRBJ2-5; 8 nucleotides align to TRBD1. Germline CDR1 is SQVTM and CDR2 is ANQGSEA. CDR3 length equals 13 residues.